The 2 T cell receptor beta chains listed next were all sequenced from one sample in a study of CD8+ T cells in alopecia areata. It was cDNA, reverse transcribed from extracted RNA, that served as the sequencing template. This table comes from immunoSEQ multiplex PCR, and its TCRdb copy is limited to in-frame clones, with some not included. The sample has about 99,000 clones, less than 70% seen once. Sequencing input: CD4+ T cells sorted from blood. The receptors here all came from a human donor in good health.

The V call is TRBV12-5, the J call TRBJ2-5, with 8 bases lining up with TRBD1. The CDR3 sequence is 13 residues long. CDR1 and CDR2 from the germline V gene are LGHNT and FRNRAP. V lost 6 bases to trimming and J lost 4 bases; unmatched junction nucleotides: 4. The CDR3: CASGTGQGETQYF. For the CDR3, the DNA is TGTGCTAGTGGCACCGGACAGGGAGAGACCCAGTACTTC.

The table lists this clone with a few counts. The genes are TRBV29-1 and TRBJ1-2; D gene uncertain. The CDR3 extends over 12 amino acids. Trimming pared 5 bases from V and 3 bases from J, leaving 10 bases between. In germline, CDR1 is SQVTM, CDR2 ANQGSEA. CDR3 nucleotide sequence: TGCAGCGTTCTCTCTGGGGACTATGGCTACACCTTC. Amino acid sequence: CSVLSGDYGYTF.